The sequence of this T cell receptor (beta chain) was determined in a study of shared T cell receptors in the human thymus (dated by TCRdb to the early 2020s). General notes on the study: The study examined how self-reactive, shared T-cell receptor alpha chains are generated in the human thymus.

Details on this clone: The specificity of this receptor is unknown. At one end, the junction sequence differs from germline, possibly due to a read error.

Library prep was done by the immunoSEQ multiplex PCR assay. Drawn from immuneACCESS, this table holds only the in-frame rearrangements with V and J called that TCRdb kept. Clones are partly lost; checked studies trace under half to an unresolved V gene and leave the rest unexplained. Counted in this sample were hundreds of thousands of clones; 85% to 90% of them appeared once. The top ten clones comprise over 0.008% of the sample. Per the germline V gene (reference sequence), SGHAT is the CDR1 and FQDESV is the CDR2. Its CDR3 holds 18 amino acids, cysteine through phenylalanine. Only the CDR3 DNA is retained, 54 bases long and in frame from the first base. This same sample was also part of a study on human thymus T cells. Per that second paper: The donors were immunologically healthy infants in Finland who had open corrective cardiac surgery for congenital heart defects. Thymus tissue was collected as surgical resects that were removed during corrective cardiac surgery. Biased V and J gene segment usage appeared to be present in both thymic and peripheral blood repertoires. The related research reported highly overlapping thymic TCR repertoires among unrelated individuals. TCR alpha and beta repertoires from about 8 infant thymus samples and a few related peripheral blood samples were characterized in the study. The cohort included six male and a couple of female infants, with donor ages spanning 7 to 244 days. Thymocytes were released mechanically from tissue and stored at -70 °C as pellets of 10-30 million cells. A QIAsymphony instrument was used to extract genomic DNA from frozen cell pellets. The immunoSEQ multiplex PCR assay was used to amplify the TCRB and TCRAD loci from a standardized amount of quality-controlled genomic DNA. Amplicons spanned the V(D)J region at a length sufficient to cover the CDR3 and identify V and J genes. Through the commercial immunoSEQ service, the amplicons were sequenced on an Illumina platform. Primer bias and sequencing errors were corrected using previously described methods, and TCRAD and TCRB definitions followed the IMGT database. The repertoires were analysed using immunoSEQ Analyzer 3.0 and VDJTools for basic statistics, V/J segment usage, diversity estimates, rarefaction and pairwise overlap. Diversity was estimated with Chao1, ChaoE, Efron-Thisted, Shannon and inverse Simpson indices, and also on datasets down-sampled to the smallest sample. Repertoire overlap was determined by strict matching of CDR3 nucleotide sequence, V gene and J gene, and Jaccard-based multidimensional scaling clustering was applied. On average, thymus samples yielded 800,000 or so unique TCRB clonotypes, whereas blood samples yielded some 92,000.

The rearranged chain carries TRBV11-1 and TRBJ2-7, with 8 bases matching TRBD2. This clonotype originated in a boy in the first two years of life with a congenital heart defect. Donor details come from another sample of the same person, matched by shared clones. The sequencing sample was made of thymocytes. The DNA sequence is given as TGTGCCAGCAGCCTAGCCTCGGATAACGAGCGGGAGACGGGTGAGCAGTACTTC. Its coded protein is CASSLASDNERETGEQYF. Extended through the reference TRBV11-1 and TRBJ2-7 proteins, this CDR3 yields the full variable domain: EAEVAQSPRYKITEKSQAVAFWCDPISGHATLYWYRQILGQGPELLVQFQDESVVDDSQLPKDRFSAERLKGVDSTLKIQPAELGDSAMYLCASSLASDNERETGEQYFGPGTRLTVT.